The entry that follows covers one TCR beta chain sequence. Its antigen remains unknown. This sample is part of a study of T cell responses to AZD1222 COVID-19 vaccine. CDR1 is SGHKS and CDR2 is YYEKEE in the germline V gene (reference sequence). This CDR3 is built from 17 residues. After removal of 4 bases from V and 7 bases from J, the junction contained 14 bases not matched to a gene. The assay was immunoSEQ multiplex PCR, and TCRdb's table has in-frame clones only and misses some. The sample records over 95,000 clones, about nine tenths being singletons. Study-wide findings and caveats: There were mostly white British donors and more females than males, and clonal diversity was possibly underestimated. Only a handful of AZD1222 recipients, several in all, had baseline seropositivity.

V gene TRBV5-5 combines with J gene TRBJ1-6, with 7 bases lining up with TRBD1. This TCR derives from an adult in good health. Sample: peripheral blood, taken on day 0 of AZD1222 vaccination. The CDR3 DNA is TGTGCCAGCAGCCTCCTCTCAGGGGGGATATTGAATTCACCCCTCCACTTT. Protein sequence: CASSLLSGGILNSPLHF. Drawing the rest from reference TRBV5-5 and TRBJ1-6, the complete variable domain is DAGVTQSPTHLIKTRGQQVTLRCSPISGHKSVSWYQQVLGQGPQFIFQYYEKEERGRGNFPDRFSARQFPNYSSELNVNALLLGDSALYLCASSLLSGGILNSPLHFGNGTRLTVT.